This record concerns one T cell receptor beta chain sequence. This entry is derived from a study of blood T cell repertoires in COVID-19. The CDR3 length is 16 residues. Libraries were prepared by immunoSEQ multiplex PCR; TCRdb keeps only in-frame clonotypes and omits some of them. In the table there are 130,000 to 150,000 clones, roughly 79% of which are singletons. The chain is built from TRBV21-1 and TRBJ2-1; the D call of TRBD1 is as the table states it, not checked on the DNA. TRBV21-1 is noted as a pseudogene. The origin of this receptor is a woman between 55 and 75 years old with acute or convalescent COVID-19. The material sequenced was peripheral blood. The CDR3 coding sequence is TGTGCCAGCAGCAACCAGGGGACGAGGTGGTACAATGAGCAGTTCTTC. It specifies CASSNQGTRWYNEQFF.